This T cell receptor (beta chain) was identified in a study of blood T cell repertoires in COVID-19. Study in general: Sites in the United States, Italy and Spain provided acute and convalescent COVID-19 samples.

This clone was observed once. There are 13 residues in the CDR3. Germline V gene lookup returns CDR1 MNHEY and CDR2 SMNVEV (reference sequence). The V end lost 6 bases, the J end lost 7 bases, and 15 bases lay between the germline ends. The table came from immunoSEQ multiplex PCR; TCRdb's copy has only in-frame clones and leaves some out. The table lists some 50,000 clones, about 79% of them singletons. Specimen: peripheral blood. The chain carries TRBV27 and TRBJ1-2; tentative D call: TRBD1 (5 bases). This receptor was taken from a human donor in a cohort sampled during active COVID-19. CDR3 protein: CASRPAGGFGYTF. CDR3 nucleotides: TGTGCCAGCAGGCCGGCGGGGGGGTTTGGCTACACCTTC.